This T cell receptor beta chain derives from a study of vaccination effects on CD4 cells after COVID-19. Study overall: Two doses of BNT162b2 or mRNA-1273 vaccine were administered to participants. Regarding the study as a whole: Infection-derived and vaccine-derived clones contracted markedly late after vaccination.

Using viral peptide pools, the ViraFEST assay grew out antigen-specific CD4+ T cells prior to sequencing. Cells that had been cultured for less than eleven days were the source of isolated CD4+ T cells. Negative nucleocapsid antibody tests before and after vaccination confirmed no previous SARS-CoV-2 infection. Cultivation was performed at about 1.8 million PBMC per well with roughly 9.1 IU/ml IL-2 and 9.5 to 10 ug/ml peptides added. This table comes from immunoSEQ multiplex PCR, and its TCRdb copy is limited to in-frame clones, with some not included. This table has roughly 35,000 clones, around four fifths appearing once. This clone has only a few counts. The antigen is not known. The junction shows a germline mismatch at one end, possibly a read error. This CDR3 is built from 16 residues. The germline V gene has CDR1 SSHAT and CDR2 FNYEAQ (reference sequence).

This chain joins TRBV7-7 and TRBJ2-5; 10 bases align to TRBD2. The sequence came from a human donor who received a COVID-19 vaccine. Specimen: CD4+ T cells from PBMCs cultured with HCoV-OC43 spike peptides, collected before COVID-19 vaccination. Regarding subset: HCoV-OC43 spike overlapping peptide pool stimulation. CDR3 residues: CASSSGRAVGGETQYF. The CDR3, as DNA: TGTGCTAGCAGCAGCGGGAGGGCGGTCGGGGGGGAGACCCAGTACTTC.